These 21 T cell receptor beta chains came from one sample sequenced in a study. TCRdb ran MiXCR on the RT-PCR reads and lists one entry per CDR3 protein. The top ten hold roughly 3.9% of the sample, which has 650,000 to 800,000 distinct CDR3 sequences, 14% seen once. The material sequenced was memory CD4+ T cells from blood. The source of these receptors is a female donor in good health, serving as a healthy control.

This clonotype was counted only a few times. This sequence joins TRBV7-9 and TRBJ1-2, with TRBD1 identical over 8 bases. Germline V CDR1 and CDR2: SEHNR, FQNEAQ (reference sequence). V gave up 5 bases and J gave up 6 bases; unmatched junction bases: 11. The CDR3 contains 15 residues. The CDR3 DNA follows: TGTGCCAGCAGCCCGGGGGACAGGTTGGGTAATGGCTACACCTTC. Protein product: CASSPGDRLGNGYTF.

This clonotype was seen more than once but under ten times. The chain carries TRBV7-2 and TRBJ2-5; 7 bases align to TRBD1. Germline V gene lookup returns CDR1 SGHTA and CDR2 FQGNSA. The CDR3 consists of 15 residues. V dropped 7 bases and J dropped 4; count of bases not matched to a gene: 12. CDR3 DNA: TGTGCCAGCACCGTAAATCCAGGGGGTTCAGAGACCCAGTACTTC. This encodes CASTVNPGGSETQYF.

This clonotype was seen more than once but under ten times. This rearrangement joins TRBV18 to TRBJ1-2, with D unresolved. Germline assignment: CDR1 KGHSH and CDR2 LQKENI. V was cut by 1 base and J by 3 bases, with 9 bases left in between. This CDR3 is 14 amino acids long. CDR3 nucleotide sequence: TGTGCCAGCTCACCACAGCCAGGCTACTATGGCTACACCTTC. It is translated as CASSPQPGYYGYTF.

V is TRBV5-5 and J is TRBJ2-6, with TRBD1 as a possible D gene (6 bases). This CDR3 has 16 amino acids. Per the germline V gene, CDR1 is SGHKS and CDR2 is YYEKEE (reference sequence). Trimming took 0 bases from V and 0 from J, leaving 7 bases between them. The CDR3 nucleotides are TGTGCCAGCAGCTTGGGGACAGTCTCTGGGGCCAACGTCCTGACTTTC. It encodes CASSLGTVSGANVLTF.

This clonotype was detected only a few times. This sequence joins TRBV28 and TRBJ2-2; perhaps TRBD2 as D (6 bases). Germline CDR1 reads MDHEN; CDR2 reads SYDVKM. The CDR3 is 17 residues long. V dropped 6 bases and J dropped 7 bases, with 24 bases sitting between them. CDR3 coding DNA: TGTGCCAGCAGCCCTCCGGGCGGCGGGACCACCAGCGGGGAGCTGTTTTTT. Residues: CASSPPGGGTTSGELFF. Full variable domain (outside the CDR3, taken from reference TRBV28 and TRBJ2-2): DVKVTQSSRYLVKRTGEKVFLECVQDMDHENMFWYRQDPGLGLRLIYFSYDVKMKEKGDIPEGYSVSREKKERFSLILESASTNQTSMYLCASSPPGGGTTSGELFFGEGSRLTVL.

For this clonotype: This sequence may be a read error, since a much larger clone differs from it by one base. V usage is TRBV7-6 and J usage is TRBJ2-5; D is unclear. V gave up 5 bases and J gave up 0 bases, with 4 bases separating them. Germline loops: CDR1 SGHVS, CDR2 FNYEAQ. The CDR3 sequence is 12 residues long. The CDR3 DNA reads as TGTGCCAGCAGCGCGCACCAAGAGACCCAGTACTTC. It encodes CASSAHQETQYF. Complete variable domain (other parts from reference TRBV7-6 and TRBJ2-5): GAGVSQSPRYKVTKRGQDVALRCDPISGHVSLYWYRQALGQGPEFLTYFNYEAQQDKSGLPNDRFSAERPEGSISTLTIQRTEQRDSAMYRCASSAHQETQYFGPGTRLLVL.

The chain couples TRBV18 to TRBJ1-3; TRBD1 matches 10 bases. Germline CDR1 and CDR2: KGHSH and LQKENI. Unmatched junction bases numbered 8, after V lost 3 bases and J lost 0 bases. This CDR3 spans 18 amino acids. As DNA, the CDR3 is TGTGCCAGCTCACCGGTGACAGGGGGCCAAAGCTCTGGAAACACCATATATTTT. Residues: CASSPVTGGQSSGNTIYF.

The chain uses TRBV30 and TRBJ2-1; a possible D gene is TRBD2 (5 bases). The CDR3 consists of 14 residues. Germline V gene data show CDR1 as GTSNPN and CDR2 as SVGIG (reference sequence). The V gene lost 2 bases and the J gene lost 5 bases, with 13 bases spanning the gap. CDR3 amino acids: CAWSRGGADNEQFF. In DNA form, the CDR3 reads TGTGCCTGGAGTCGGGGTGGCGCCGACAATGAGCAGTTCTTC.

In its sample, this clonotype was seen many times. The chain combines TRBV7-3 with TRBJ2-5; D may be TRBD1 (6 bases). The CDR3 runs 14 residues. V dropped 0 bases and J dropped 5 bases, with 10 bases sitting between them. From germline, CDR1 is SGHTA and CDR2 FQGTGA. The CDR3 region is CASSLTQGRETQYF. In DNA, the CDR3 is TGTGCCAGCAGCTTAACACAGGGAAGGGAGACCCAGTACTTC.

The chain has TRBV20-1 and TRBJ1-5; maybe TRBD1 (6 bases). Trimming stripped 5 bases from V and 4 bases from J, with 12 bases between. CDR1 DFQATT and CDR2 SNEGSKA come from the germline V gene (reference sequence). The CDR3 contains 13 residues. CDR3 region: CSAVRGANQPQHF. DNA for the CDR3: TGCAGTGCTGTCAGGGGAGCAAATCAGCCCCAGCATTTT.

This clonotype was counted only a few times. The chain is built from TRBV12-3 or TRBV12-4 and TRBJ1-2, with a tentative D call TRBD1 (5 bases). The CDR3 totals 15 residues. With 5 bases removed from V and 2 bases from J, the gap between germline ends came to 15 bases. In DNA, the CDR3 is TGTGCCAGCAGTCCGACGACAGTATCCAACTATGGCTACACCTTC. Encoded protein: CASSPTTVSNYGYTF.

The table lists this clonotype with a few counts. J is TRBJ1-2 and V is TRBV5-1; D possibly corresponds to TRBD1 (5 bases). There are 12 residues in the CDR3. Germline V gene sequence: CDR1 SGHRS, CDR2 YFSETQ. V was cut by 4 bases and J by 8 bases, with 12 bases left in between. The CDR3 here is CASSVEGLGYTF. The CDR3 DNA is TGCGCCAGCAGCGTCGAGGGGTTAGGCTACACCTTC. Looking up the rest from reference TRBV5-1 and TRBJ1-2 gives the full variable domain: KAGVTQTPRYLIKTRGQQVTLSCSPISGHRSVSWYQQTPGQGLQFLFEYFSETQRNKGNFPGRFSGRQFSNSRSEMNVSTLELGDSALYLCASSVEGLGYTFGSGTRLTVV.

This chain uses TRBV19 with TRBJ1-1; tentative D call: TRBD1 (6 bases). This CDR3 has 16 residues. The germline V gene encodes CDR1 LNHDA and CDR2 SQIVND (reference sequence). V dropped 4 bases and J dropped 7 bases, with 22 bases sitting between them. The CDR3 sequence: CASSKVITDSRGEAFF. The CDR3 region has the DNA TGTGCCAGTAGTAAGGTAATTACGGACAGCCGAGGTGAAGCTTTCTTT.

CDR3 coding DNA: TGTGCCACCGAAGATCGGAGGGAGAACACCGGGGAGCTGTTTTTT. Translated, it gives CATEDRRENTGELFF. The chain joins TRBV28 to TRBJ2-2; a possible D gene is TRBD2 (6 bases). CDR3 size: 15 residues. Deletions cut 10 bases from V and 1 base from J, with 16 bases between. Germline CDR1 and CDR2: MDHEN and SYDVKM.

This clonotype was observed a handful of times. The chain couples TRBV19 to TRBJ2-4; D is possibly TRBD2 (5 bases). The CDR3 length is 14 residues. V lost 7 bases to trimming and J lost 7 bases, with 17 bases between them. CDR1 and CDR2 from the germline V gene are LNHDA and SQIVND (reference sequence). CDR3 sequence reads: CASKEEREYNIQYF. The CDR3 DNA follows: TGTGCCAGTAAAGAGGAAAGGGAGTATAACATTCAGTACTTC.

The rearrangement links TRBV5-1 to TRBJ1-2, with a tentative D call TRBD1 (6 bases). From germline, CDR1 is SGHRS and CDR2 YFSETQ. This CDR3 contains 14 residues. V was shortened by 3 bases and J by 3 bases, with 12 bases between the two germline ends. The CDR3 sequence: CASSWSGADYGYTF. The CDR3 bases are TGCGCCAGCAGCTGGTCAGGGGCGGACTATGGCTACACCTTC.

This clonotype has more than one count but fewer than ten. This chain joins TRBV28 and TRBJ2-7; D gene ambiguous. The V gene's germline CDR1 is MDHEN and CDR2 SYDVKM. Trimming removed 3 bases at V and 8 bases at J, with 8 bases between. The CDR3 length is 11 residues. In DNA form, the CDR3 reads TGTGCCAGCAGTTTGTTCCCGAAGCAGTACTTC. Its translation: CASSLFPKQYF.

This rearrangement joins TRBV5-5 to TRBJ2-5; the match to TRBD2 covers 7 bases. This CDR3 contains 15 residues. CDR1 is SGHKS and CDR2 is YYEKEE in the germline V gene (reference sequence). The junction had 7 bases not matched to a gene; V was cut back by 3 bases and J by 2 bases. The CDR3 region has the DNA TGTGCCAGCAGCTGGCCCCGGGGGGATCAAGAGACCCAGTACTTC. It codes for CASSWPRGDQETQYF.

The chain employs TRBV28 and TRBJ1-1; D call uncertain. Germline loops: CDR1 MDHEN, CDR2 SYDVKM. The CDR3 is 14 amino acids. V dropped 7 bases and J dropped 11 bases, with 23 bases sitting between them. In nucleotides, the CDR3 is TGTGCCAGCATCACAATCGGGAGGTCCCCCTCGGCTTTCTTT. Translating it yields CASITIGRSPSAFF.

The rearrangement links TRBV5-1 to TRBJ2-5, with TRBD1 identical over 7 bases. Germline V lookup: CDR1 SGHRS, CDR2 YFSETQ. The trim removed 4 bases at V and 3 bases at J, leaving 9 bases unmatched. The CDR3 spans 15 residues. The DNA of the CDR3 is TGCGCCAGCAGCGTGACCGGGACAGACGAAGAGACCCAGTACTTC. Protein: CASSVTGTDEETQYF.

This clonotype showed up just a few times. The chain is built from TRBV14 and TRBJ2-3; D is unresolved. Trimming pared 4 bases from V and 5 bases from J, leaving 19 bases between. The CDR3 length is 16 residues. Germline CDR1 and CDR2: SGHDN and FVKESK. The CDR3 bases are TGTGCCAGCAGCCTGGTCGGTAGCTCAACTGGAGATACGCAGTATTTT. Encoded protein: CASSLVGSSTGDTQYF.